This TCR beta chain was found in a study of T cell responses to AZD1222 COVID-19 vaccine. Using immunoSEQ multiplex PCR, the repertoire was profiled, and TCRdb retains in-frame clones only, with some absent. The sample contains some 64,000 clones, about 90% of which appear only once. V gave up 11 bases and J gave up 1 base; unmatched junction bases: 4. The CDR3 sequence is 12 residues long. Looked up from germline, CDR1 is LNHNV and CDR2 is YYDKDF (reference sequence). This material consisted of peripheral blood, taken on day 0 of AZD1222 vaccination. This chain uses TRBV15 with TRBJ1-1, with 7 bases identical to TRBD1. This receptor was identified in an adult in good health. CDR3 sequence (DNA): TGTGCCGCAAGGACAGGGAACACTGAAGCTTTCTTT. It translates to CAARTGNTEAFF. The whole variable domain, filled in from reference TRBV15 and TRBJ1-1, reads DAMVIQNPRYQVTQFGKPVTLSCSQTLNHNVMYWYQQKSSQAPKLLFHYYDKDFNNEADTPDNFQSRRPNTSFCFLDIRSPGLGDTAMYLCAARTGNTEAFFGQGTRLTVV.